This TCR beta chain was sequenced in a study of blood T cell repertoires in COVID-19. Study details: Acute and convalescent COVID-19 samples came from the United States, Italy and Spain.

The CDR3 has 12 amino acids. Trimming left V 6 bases short and J 5 bases short, with 10 bases between. The assay was immunoSEQ multiplex PCR, and TCRdb's table has in-frame clones only and misses some. The sample records about 110,000 clones, around 90% being singletons. The origin of this receptor is a woman aged 50 to 60 with acute or convalescent COVID-19. V is TRBV12-3 or TRBV12-4 and J is TRBJ2-5; D remains ambiguous. The sequencing input was peripheral blood. As DNA, the CDR3 is TGTGCCAGCAGATCGCAGGCGGAGACCCAGTACTTC. This gives the protein CASRSQAETQYF.